Listed below are T cell receptor beta chains from one sample, sequenced in a study of blood T cell repertoires in COVID-19. Using immunoSEQ multiplex PCR, the repertoire was profiled, and TCRdb retains in-frame clones only, with some absent. The repertoire holds hundreds of thousands of clones, with around 86% as singletons. The sequencing sample was made of peripheral blood. Receptors were obtained from a woman in her 30s with active or convalescent COVID-19. Each CDR3 is given with its conserved first and last residue. The order of the fields is CDR3 DNA, CDR3 protein, J gene, clone size, V gene, D gene. The D gene is left open where the match is weak. Clone size is given for some rows only: seen once, a few or many times, or a class if the clone is expanded.

TGTGCCATCAGAGCGGTGGATGGCTACACCTTC,CAIRAVDGYTF,TRBJ1-2,-,TRBV10-3,-
TGTGCCAGCAGCTTAGGCCCTGGCCCTAGCACAGATACGCAGTATTTT,CASSLGPGPSTDTQYF,TRBJ2-3,-,TRBV7-6,-
TGTGCCAGCAGCTTGGCAGACTATGGCTACACCTTC,CASSLADYGYTF,TRBJ1-2,-,TRBV5-6,-
TGCGCCAGCAGCTTGGGAGGCGGGACCTACAATGAGCAGTTCTTC,CASSLGGGTYNEQFF,TRBJ2-1,-,TRBV5-1,-
TGTGCCAGCAGCTTGGTGGGAGGATCCCGCATGAACACTGAAGCTTTCTTT,CASSLVGGSRMNTEAFF,TRBJ1-1,-,TRBV5-6,-
TGTGCCAGCAGCCGCCGCGGGGGGACCACAGATACGCAGTATTTT,CASSRRGGTTDTQYF,TRBJ2-3,-,TRBV3-1/TRBV3-2,TRBD2
TGCGCCAGCAGCTCGTCGACAGGGATTGGCGGGGAGCTGTTTTTT,CASSSSTGIGGELFF,TRBJ2-2,-,TRBV5-1,TRBD1
TGCAGCGTTGAAGTTAGGGACAGGGGAAGAGGGTCCTACGAGCAGTACTTC,CSVEVRDRGRGSYEQYF,TRBJ2-7,-,TRBV29-1,TRBD1
TGTGCCAGCAGTTTAATGGACAGTTCTTACGGCTACACCTTC,CASSLMDSSYGYTF,TRBJ1-2,-,TRBV28,-
TGCGCCAGCAGTGGACTAGCGGGGGGAGTTACGCAGTATTTT,CASSGLAGGVTQYF,TRBJ2-3,-,TRBV10-2,TRBD2
TGTGCCAGCAGCCAAGATTTGCGACAGGGGGCGCGGTACACTGAAGCTTTCTTT,CASSQDLRQGARYTEAFF,TRBJ1-1,once,TRBV3-1/TRBV3-2,TRBD1
TGTGCCAGCAGCTTTTTTTACAGACCGAACACTGAAGCTTTCTTT,CASSFFYRPNTEAFF,TRBJ1-1,-,TRBV5-5,-
TGTGCCAGCAGCCAAGGACAGGGGATTTCCTACGAGCAGTACTTC,CASSQGQGISYEQYF,TRBJ2-7,-,TRBV7-6,TRBD1
TGTGCCAGCAGCTTAGGACAGAACTATGGCTACACCTTC,CASSLGQNYGYTF,TRBJ1-2,many,TRBV7-8,-
TGTGCCAGCAGGGAGCGGGGGGGCCGCTCGGGCGGGGAGCTGTTTTTT,CASRERGGRSGGELFF,TRBJ2-2,once,TRBV14,TRBD2
TGTGCCAGCAGCCACAGGGCGATGGGAGAAAAACTGTTTTTT,CASSHRAMGEKLFF,TRBJ1-4,-,TRBV6-5,-
TGTGCCAGCAGTGAGAAGGGGATGGAGAATTCACCCCTCCACTTT,CASSEKGMENSPLHF,TRBJ1-6,few,TRBV6-1,-
TGTGCCAGTAGTATAGATGGCACCTATGGCTACACCTTC,CASSIDGTYGYTF,TRBJ1-2,-,TRBV19,-
TGTGCCATGGGGGGCCTAGCGGGGGAACAATACGAGCAGTACTTC,CAMGGLAGEQYEQYF,TRBJ2-7,once,TRBV10-3,TRBD2
TGTGCCAGCAGCTTCGCGGGACAGGGAAGTTCTGGCTACACCTTC,CASSFAGQGSSGYTF,TRBJ1-2,-,TRBV7-2,TRBD1
TGTGCCAGCAGGGGCCGCAACTCTGGAAACACCATATATTTT,CASRGRNSGNTIYF,TRBJ1-3,-,TRBV6-6,-
TGCACCAGCAGCCAAGTTATTGGACAGGGAGAGACCCAGTACTTC,CTSSQVIGQGETQYF,TRBJ2-5,-,TRBV1,-
TGTGCCAGCAGCTTCGGGACAGTAGGCTACACCTTC,CASSFGTVGYTF,TRBJ1-2,-,TRBV7-9,TRBD1
TGTGCCAGCAGCTTGACAGGGCACGAGCAGTACTTC,CASSLTGHEQYF,TRBJ2-7,few,TRBV5-4,-
TGTGCCAGCAGCCAGGCCCGGACAGGTCTAGAGACCCAGTACTTC,CASSQARTGLETQYF,TRBJ2-5,-,TRBV3-1/TRBV3-2,TRBD1
TGTGCCAGCAGTCCGGGACAGGGCAATCAGCCCCAGCATTTT,CASSPGQGNQPQHF,TRBJ1-5,-,TRBV27,TRBD1
TGCAGCCTCGGGCAGGGCGAGGTAGCTTTCTTT,CSLGQGEVAFF,TRBJ1-1,-,TRBV29-1,-
TGTGCCAGCAACCAGGGTAGCAATTCACCCCTCCACTTT,CASNQGSNSPLHF,TRBJ1-6,-,TRBV2,-
TGTGCCATCAGTGAGTCGACAGGGTATGGCTACACCTTC,CAISESTGYGYTF,TRBJ1-2,few,TRBV10-3,TRBD1
TGTGCCATCAGTGGGGACAGGGGGCAGGGCTACACCTTC,CAISGDRGQGYTF,TRBJ1-2,-,TRBV10-3,TRBD1
TGTGCCAGCAGGCAACAGGGGGCTATTGAAGCTTTCTTT,CASRQQGAIEAFF,TRBJ1-1,-,TRBV3-1/TRBV3-2,TRBD1
TGTGCCAGCTCACCTCGGGAGGGCCAAGAGACCCAGTACTTC,CASSPREGQETQYF,TRBJ2-5,-,TRBV18,TRBD2
TGTGCCAGCGGGGGGACAGGGTTCGTTGGCTACACCTTC,CASGGTGFVGYTF,TRBJ1-2,-,TRBV6-5,TRBD1
TGTGCCAGCAGCTTGGAATGGCAGGGAAACTATGGCTACACCTTC,CASSLEWQGNYGYTF,TRBJ1-2,-,TRBV5-4,-
TGTGCCAGCAGTGGCCTCCCGACAGCCACTGAAGCTTTCTTT,CASSGLPTATEAFF,TRBJ1-1,-,TRBV27,-
TGCGCCAGCAGTGAGACAGGGGGGTCCTACGAGCAGTACTTC,CASSETGGSYEQYF,TRBJ2-7,-,TRBV10-1,TRBD1
TGTGCCAGCCCGGGACAGGTTAGCACAGATACGCAGTATTTT,CASPGQVSTDTQYF,TRBJ2-3,-,TRBV5-8,TRBD1
TGTGCCAGCAGGACTAGCGGGGAGTACGAGCAGTACTTC,CASRTSGEYEQYF,TRBJ2-7,-,TRBV6-5,TRBD2
TGTGCCATCAGTGATCCGTTTAGAAAGCGGGAGGAGAATGAGCAGTTCTTC,CAISDPFRKREENEQFF,TRBJ2-1,few,TRBV10-3,TRBD2
TGTGCCAGCAGCGGTGGAAACACCATATATTTT,CASSGGNTIYF,TRBJ1-3,-,TRBV6-6,-
TGTGCCAGCAGCCAATCGAGCGGGGGGAGCACAGATACGCAGTATTTT,CASSQSSGGSTDTQYF,TRBJ2-3,once,TRBV14,TRBD2
TGTGCCACCACGGACAGGGGACACTACAATGAGCAGTTCTTC,CATTDRGHYNEQFF,TRBJ2-1,-,TRBV19,TRBD1
TGTGCCAGCAGCGTAGGGTCCGACTGGGAGCAGTACTTC,CASSVGSDWEQYF,TRBJ2-7,-,TRBV9,-
TGCGCCAGCAGCTTGACTTTTGATAGATTCACCTCTGGAAACACCATATATTTT,CASSLTFDRFTSGNTIYF,TRBJ1-3,-,TRBV5-1,-
TGTGCCTGGATTGGACATGGGTCGGCTACTGAAGCTTTCTTT,CAWIGHGSATEAFF,TRBJ1-1,-,TRBV30,-
TGTGCCAGCAGCTTATCCCGCGGGGCCTACGAGCAGTACTTC,CASSLSRGAYEQYF,TRBJ2-7,-,TRBV11-2,-
TGTGCCAGCAGCATTCGGGGGTCCTACGAGCAGTACTTC,CASSIRGSYEQYF,TRBJ2-7,-,TRBV5-6,-